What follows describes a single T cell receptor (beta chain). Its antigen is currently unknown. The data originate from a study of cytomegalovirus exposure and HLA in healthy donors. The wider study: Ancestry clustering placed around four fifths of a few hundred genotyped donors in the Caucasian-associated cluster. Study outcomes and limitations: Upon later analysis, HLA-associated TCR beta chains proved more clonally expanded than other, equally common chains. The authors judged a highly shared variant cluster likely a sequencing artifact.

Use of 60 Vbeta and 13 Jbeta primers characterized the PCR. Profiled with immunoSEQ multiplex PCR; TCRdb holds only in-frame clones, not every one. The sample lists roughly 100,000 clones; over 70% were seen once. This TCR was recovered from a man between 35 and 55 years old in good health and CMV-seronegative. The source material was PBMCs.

The CDR3 DNA reads TGTGCCAGCAGTTCTTCTGCAACTAATGAAAAACTGTTTTTT. It codes for CASSSSATNEKLFF. The V and J genes are TRBV6-5 and TRBJ1-4; D is unresolved. The CDR3 contains 14 residues. Looked up from germline, CDR1 is MNHEY and CDR2 is SVGAGI. Trimming shortened V by 4 bases and J by 0 bases, and 6 bases separated the two germline ends.